Detailed here is one T cell receptor beta chain. This clonotype was recorded at least ten times. No cognate antigen has been identified for it. No much larger clone is present one base from it, and per-base qualities are unavailable. The data belong to a study of CD8 T cells in ankylosing spondylitis (dated by TCRdb to about 2017). General notes on the study: The study set out to find disease-linked TCR variants by profiling T cell receptor beta repertoires in ankylosing spondylitis patients and healthy donors. The full study cohort comprised 20 to 25 ankylosing spondylitis patients and roughly 100 healthy donors. Peripheral blood was sampled, and synovial fluid was additionally collected from ankylosing spondylitis patients. Overall study results and their limits: Some of the motif variants had been reported before in the synovial fluid and blood of reactive arthritis patients, a finding that suggests common disease-initiation mechanisms. A CD8+ phenotype was shown by the disease-linked clones, which were found at relatively low frequencies in peripheral blood. Blood from ankylosing spondylitis patients appeared to be characterized by a TCR beta motif composed of eight highly homologous amino acid variants. According to the report, matched synovial fluid samples from ankylosing spondylitis patients were significantly enriched for the disease-linked clones.

Measured from the cysteine to the phenylalanine, the CDR3 is 13 residues long. This entry keeps only the CDR3 DNA: 39 bases, framed from base 1. The CDR1 and CDR2 encoded by the germline V gene are SGDLS and YYNGEE. At the junction V is shortened by 3 bases and J by 9 bases; bases outside the gene matches: 6. Data came from an Illumina HiSeq 2500. Quantitative 5'-RACE with molecular barcodes was used to prepare TCR beta libraries. In the paper's pipeline: To identify disease-linked TCR variants, a new computational method was used, one built on a probabilistic model of VDJ rearrangement. TCRdb reran the public reads through fastp at Q25 and MiXCR, keeping productive beta chains. CDR3 protein sequences are deduplicated, and each keeps its most common genes and DNA. The V and J calls shown here were made by TCRdb, not taken from the authors' results. Counted in this sample were approximately 7,300 distinct CDR3 sequences; over 7.5% of them appeared once. Approximately 22% of the sample belongs to the ten largest clones.

The receptor was derived from a male donor with ankylosing spondylitis or in good health (not recorded which). Material for sequencing was blood, either unsorted or a sorted T cell fraction (not recorded which). The chain was built from TRBV9 and TRBJ2-1; TRBD2 aligns with 7 central bases. The DNA sequence reads TGTGCCAGCAGCGGGGGGGGGATGGGTGAGCAGTTCTTC. Its protein reads: CASSGGGMGEQFF.